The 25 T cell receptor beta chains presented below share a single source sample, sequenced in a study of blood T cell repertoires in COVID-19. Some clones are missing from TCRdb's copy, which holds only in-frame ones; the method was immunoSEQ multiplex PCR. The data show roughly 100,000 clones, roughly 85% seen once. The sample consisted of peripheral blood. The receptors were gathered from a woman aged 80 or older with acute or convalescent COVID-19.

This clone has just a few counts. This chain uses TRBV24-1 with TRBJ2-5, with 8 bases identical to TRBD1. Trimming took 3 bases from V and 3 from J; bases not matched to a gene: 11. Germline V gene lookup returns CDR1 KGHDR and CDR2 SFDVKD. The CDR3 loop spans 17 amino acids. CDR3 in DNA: TGTGCCACCAGTGATCCTACCCCAGGGGGCGGGAAAGAGACCCAGTACTTC. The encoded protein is CATSDPTPGGGKETQYF.

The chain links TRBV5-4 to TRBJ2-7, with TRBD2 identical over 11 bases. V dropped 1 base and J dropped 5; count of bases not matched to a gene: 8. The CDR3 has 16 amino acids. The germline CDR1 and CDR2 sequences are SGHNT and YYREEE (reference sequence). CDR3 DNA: TGTGCCAGCAGCTTGAAGGTACTAGCGGGAGTAGACGAGCAGTACTTC. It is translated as CASSLKVLAGVDEQYF.

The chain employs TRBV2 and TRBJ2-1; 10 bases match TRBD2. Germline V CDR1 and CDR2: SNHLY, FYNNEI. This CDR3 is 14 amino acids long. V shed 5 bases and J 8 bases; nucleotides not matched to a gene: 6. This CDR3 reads CASSLAGEGHEQFF. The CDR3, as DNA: TGTGCCAGCAGTCTAGCGGGAGAGGGTCATGAGCAGTTCTTC. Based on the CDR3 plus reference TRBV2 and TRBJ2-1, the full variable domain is EPEVTQTPSHQVTQMGQEVILRCVPISNHLYFYWYRQILGQKVEFLVSFYNNEISEKSEIFDDQFSVERPDGSNFTLKIRSTKLEDSAMYFCASSLAGEGHEQFFGPGTRLTVL.

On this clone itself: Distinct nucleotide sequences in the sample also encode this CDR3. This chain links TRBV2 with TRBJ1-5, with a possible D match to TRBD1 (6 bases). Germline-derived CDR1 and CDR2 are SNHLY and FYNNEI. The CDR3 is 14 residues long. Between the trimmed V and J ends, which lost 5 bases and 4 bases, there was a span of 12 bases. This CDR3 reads CASSQDRGNQPQHF. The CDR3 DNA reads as TGTGCCAGCAGTCAGGACAGAGGAAATCAGCCCCAGCATTTT.

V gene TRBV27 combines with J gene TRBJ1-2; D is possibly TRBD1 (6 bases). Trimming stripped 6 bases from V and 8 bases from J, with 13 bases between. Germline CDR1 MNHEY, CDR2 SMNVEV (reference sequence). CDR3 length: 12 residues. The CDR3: CASRNQGSGYTF. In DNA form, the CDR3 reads TGTGCCAGCAGGAACCAGGGGAGCGGCTACACCTTC.

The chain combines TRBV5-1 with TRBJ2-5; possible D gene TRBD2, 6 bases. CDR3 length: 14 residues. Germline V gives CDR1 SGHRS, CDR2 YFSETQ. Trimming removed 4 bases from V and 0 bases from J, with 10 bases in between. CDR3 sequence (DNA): TGCGCCAGCAGCCCGGCGGGGAACCAAGAGACCCAGTACTTC. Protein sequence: CASSPAGNQETQYF.

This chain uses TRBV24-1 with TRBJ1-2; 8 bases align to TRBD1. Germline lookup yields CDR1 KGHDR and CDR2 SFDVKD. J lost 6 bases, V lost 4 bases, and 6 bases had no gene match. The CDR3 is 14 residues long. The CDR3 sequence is CATSEPDRGDGYTF. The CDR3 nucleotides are TGTGCCACCAGTGAACCAGACAGGGGAGATGGCTACACCTTC.

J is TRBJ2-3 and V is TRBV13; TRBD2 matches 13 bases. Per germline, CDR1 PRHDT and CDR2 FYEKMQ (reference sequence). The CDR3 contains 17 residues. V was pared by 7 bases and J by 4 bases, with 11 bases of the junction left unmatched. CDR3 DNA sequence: TGTGCCAGCACGGAAGGACTAGCGGGAGTGTACGCAGATACGCAGTATTTT. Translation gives CASTEGLAGVYADTQYF. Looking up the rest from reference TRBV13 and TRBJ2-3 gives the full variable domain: AAGVIQSPRHLIKEKRETATLKCYPIPRHDTVYWYQQGPGQDPQFLISFYEKMQSDKGSIPDRFSAQQFSDYHSELNMSSLELGDSALYFCASTEGLAGVYADTQYFGPGTRLTVL.

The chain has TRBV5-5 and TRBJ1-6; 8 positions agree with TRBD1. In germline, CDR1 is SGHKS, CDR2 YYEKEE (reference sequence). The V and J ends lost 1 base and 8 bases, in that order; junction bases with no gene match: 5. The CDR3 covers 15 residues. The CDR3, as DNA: TGTGCCAGCAGCTTGTACAGGGGGGGAGATTCACCCCTCCACTTT. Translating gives CASSLYRGGDSPLHF.

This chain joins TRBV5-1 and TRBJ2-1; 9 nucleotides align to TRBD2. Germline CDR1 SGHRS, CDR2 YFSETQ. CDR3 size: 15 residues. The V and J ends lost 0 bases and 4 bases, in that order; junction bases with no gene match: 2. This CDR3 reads CASSLDSGGYNEQFF. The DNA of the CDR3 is TGCGCCAGCAGCTTGGATAGCGGGGGTTACAATGAGCAGTTCTTC.

CDR3 coding DNA: TGTGCCAGCTCAGATGGACAGGGGGCCTATGGCTACACCTTC. This gives the protein CASSDGQGAYGYTF. The chain uses TRBV18 and TRBJ1-2; 11 bases are shared with TRBD1. This CDR3 has 14 residues. With 5 bases clipped from V and 4 bases from J, the junction kept 3 bases outside the gene matches. Germline V lookup: CDR1 KGHSH, CDR2 LQKENI.

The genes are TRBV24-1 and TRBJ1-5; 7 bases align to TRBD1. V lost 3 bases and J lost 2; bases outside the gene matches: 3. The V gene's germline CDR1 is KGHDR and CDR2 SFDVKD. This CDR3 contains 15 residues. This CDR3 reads CATSDTGTGNQPQHF. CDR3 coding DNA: TGTGCCACCAGTGATACGGGGACAGGCAATCAGCCCCAGCATTTT.

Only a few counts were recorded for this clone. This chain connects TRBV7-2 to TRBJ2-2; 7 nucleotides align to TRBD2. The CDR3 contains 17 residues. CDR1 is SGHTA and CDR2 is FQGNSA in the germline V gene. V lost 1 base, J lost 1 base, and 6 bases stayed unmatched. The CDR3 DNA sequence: TGTGCCAGCAGCTTAGATGCTAGCGGCTTGAACACCGGGGAGCTGTTTTTT. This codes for CASSLDASGLNTGELFF.

CDR3 protein: CASSNMTGRTGELFF. The CDR3 DNA reads TGTGCCAGCAGCAACATGACAGGGCGAACCGGGGAGCTGTTTTTT. This chain joins TRBV21-1 and TRBJ2-2; TRBD1, the table's D call, was not compared with the DNA. TRBV21-1 represents a pseudogene. This CDR3 contains 15 residues.

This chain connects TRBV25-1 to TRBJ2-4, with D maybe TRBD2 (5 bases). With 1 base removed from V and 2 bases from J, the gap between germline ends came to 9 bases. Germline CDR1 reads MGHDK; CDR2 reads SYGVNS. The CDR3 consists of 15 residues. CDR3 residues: CASSELGSSKNIQYF. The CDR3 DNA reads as TGTGCCAGCAGTGAATTAGGGAGCTCCAAAAACATTCAGTACTTC.

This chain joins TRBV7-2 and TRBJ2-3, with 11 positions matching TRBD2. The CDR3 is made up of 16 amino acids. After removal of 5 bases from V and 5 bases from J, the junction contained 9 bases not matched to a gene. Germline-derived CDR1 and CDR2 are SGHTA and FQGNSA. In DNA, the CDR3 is TGTGCCAGCAGCCGGGGACTAGCGGTAGTAGGAGATACGCAGTATTTT. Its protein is CASSRGLAVVGDTQYF.

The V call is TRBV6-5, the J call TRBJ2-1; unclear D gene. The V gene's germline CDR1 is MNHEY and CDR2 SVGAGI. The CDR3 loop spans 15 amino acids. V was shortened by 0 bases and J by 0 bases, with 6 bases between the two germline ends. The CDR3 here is CASSYSISSYNEQFF. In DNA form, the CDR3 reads TGTGCCAGCAGTTACTCGATTAGCTCCTACAATGAGCAGTTCTTC.

The CDR3 reads CSVDRDWEGYTF. The CDR3, as DNA: TGCAGCGTAGACCGGGACTGGGAGGGCTACACCTTC. V gene TRBV29-1 combines with J gene TRBJ1-2, with D perhaps TRBD1 (5 bases). The CDR3 loop spans 12 amino acids. V lost 6 bases, J lost 8 bases, and 16 bases lay in between. Germline V gene lookup returns CDR1 SQVTM and CDR2 ANQGSEA.

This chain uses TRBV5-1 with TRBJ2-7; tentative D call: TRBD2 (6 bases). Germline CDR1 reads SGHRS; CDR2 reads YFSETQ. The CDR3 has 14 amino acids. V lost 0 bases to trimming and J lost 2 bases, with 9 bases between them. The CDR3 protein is CASSLGGAPYEQYF. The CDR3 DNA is TGCGCCAGCAGCTTGGGCGGGGCCCCCTACGAGCAGTACTTC.

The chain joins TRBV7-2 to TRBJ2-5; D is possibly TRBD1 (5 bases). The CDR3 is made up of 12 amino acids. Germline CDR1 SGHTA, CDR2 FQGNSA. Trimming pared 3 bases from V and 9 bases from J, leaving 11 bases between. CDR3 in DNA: TGTGCCAGCAGCTTCGACAGAGCGCCCCAGTACTTC. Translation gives CASSFDRAPQYF.

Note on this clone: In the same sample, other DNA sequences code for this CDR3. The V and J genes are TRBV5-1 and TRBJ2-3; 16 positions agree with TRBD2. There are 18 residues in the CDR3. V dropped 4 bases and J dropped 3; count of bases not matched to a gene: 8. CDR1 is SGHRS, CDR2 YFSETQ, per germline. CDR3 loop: CASSPGTSGRALTDTQYF. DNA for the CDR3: TGCGCCAGCAGCCCCGGGACTAGCGGGAGGGCCTTAACAGATACGCAGTATTTT.

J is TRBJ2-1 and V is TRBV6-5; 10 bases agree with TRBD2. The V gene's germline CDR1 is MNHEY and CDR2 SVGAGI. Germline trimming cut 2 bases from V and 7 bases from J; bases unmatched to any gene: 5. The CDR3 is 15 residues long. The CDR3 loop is CASSYQLAGLNEQFF. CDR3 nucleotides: TGTGCCAGCAGTTACCAACTAGCGGGGCTGAATGAGCAGTTCTTC.

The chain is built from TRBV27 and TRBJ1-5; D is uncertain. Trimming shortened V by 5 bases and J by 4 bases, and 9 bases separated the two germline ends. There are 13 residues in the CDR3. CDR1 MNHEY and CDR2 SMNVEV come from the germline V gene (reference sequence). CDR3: CASSTDRNQPQHF. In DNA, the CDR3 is TGTGCCAGCAGTACAGACCGAAATCAGCCCCAGCATTTT.

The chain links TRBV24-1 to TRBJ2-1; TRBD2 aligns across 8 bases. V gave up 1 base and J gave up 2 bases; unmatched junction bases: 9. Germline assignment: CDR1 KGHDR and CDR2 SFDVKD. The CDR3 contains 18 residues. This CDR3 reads CATSDFEASGPTYNEQFF. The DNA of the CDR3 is TGTGCCACCAGTGATTTCGAGGCTAGCGGGCCGACCTACAATGAGCAGTTCTTC.

The CDR3 DNA follows: TGTGCCAGCAGTTTATCATCCACTAGCGGGTTTTTCTACGAGCAGTACTTC. Residues: CASSLSSTSGFFYEQYF. The chain uses TRBV28 and TRBJ2-7; 9 bases are a match to TRBD2. V shed 1 base, J shed 3 bases, and the junction held 10 bases outside the gene matches. This CDR3 is 17 amino acids long. Germline V CDR1 and CDR2: MDHEN, SYDVKM.